This T cell receptor (beta chain) was profiled in a study of vaccination effects on CD4 cells after COVID-19. Clones were sequenced by immunoSEQ multiplex PCR, and TCRdb holds only the in-frame ones, with some missing. The repertoire holds roughly 35,000 clones, about 69% seen once, with 15% in the top ten. The CDR3 covers 16 residues. Looked up from germline, CDR1 is LNHDA and CDR2 is SQIVND (reference sequence). The J segment lost 0 bases and the V segment lost 0 bases, leaving 4 bases of the junction unmatched. Antigen-specific CD4+ T cells expanded by the ViraFEST assay with viral peptide pools were then sequenced. With around ten days of culture completed, CD4+ T cells were isolated. Among the vaccine recipients, none had a prior SARS-CoV-2 infection, and nucleocapsid antibodies were negative. Study-wide points: Cross-reactivity with common cold coronaviruses was shown by only 1 of 255 vaccine-induced clones in healthy vaccinees. Relatively few convalescent patients took part in the study, which had no early post-infection timepoints.

As concerns this clone: Its antigen remains unidentified.

This sequence was found in a human donor who received a COVID-19 vaccine. Sequencing was performed on CD4+ T cells from PBMCs cultured with HCoV-OC43 spike peptides, taken before COVID-19 vaccination. This sample's subset: HCoV-OC43 spike overlapping peptide pool stimulation. V and J are TRBV19 and TRBJ2-7, with 8 bases that match TRBD2. The CDR3 DNA sequence: TGTGCCAGTAGTATAGATCCGACTAGCGTCTCCTACGAGCAGTACTTC. This sequence encodes CASSIDPTSVSYEQYF.